The source of this T cell receptor (beta chain) is a study of OX40 agonist ivuxolimab in advanced cancers. Background for the entire study: The costimulatory receptor OX40 (CD134) was targeted by ivuxolimab, a fully human IgG2 agonistic monoclonal antibody. Intravenous ivuxolimab was administered to patients every 2 weeks at six dose levels: 0.01, 0.1, 0.3, 1.5, 3 and 10 mg/kg. Of the roughly 50 dose-escalation patients, hepatocellular carcinoma was present in approximately 20, melanoma in approximately 15, renal cell carcinoma in 9 and head and neck cancer in 9. A male proportion of roughly 80% and a mean age of around 60 years, ranging from roughly 23 to 85, were recorded for the dose-escalation cohort. Patients were allowed to have had prior anti-PD-1, anti-PD-L1 or anti-CTLA-4 therapy, and more than 30% of the dose-escalation patients had previously received checkpoint inhibitors. Three dose-escalation patients achieved partial responses, one with hepatocellular carcinoma and two with cutaneous melanoma. Peripheral TCRbeta sequencing aimed to test whether ivuxolimab altered TCR sequence diversity and caused clonal T-cell expansion. The paper describes the monotherapy dose-escalation part (N ≈ 52 patients) of the phase I trial of ivuxolimab. Overall study outcomes, separate from this receptor: After ivuxolimab, more expanded clones were found on average in CD8+ T cells than in CD4+ T cells. Low levels of normalized T-cell clonal expansion were also seen in some patients who did not respond. At doses of 0.1 to 3.0 mg/kg, clonal expansion of both CD4+ and CD8+ blood T cells was observed from baseline to week 6. The antigen specificity of the peripheral T cells that underwent clonal expansion was not determined. Partial responders in the 0.1-3.0 mg/kg groups had among the lowest normalized peripheral clonal expansion, especially among CD8+ T cells.

Comment on this clone: The clone's antigen remains unknown. One base away there is no much larger clone; base qualities are not given.

Genomic DNA was isolated from the sorted cells so that the TCRbeta CDR3 region could be sequenced. The immunoSEQ Assay was used for sequencing of TCRbeta CDR3 regions. Drawn from immuneACCESS, this table holds only the in-frame rearrangements with V and J called that TCRdb kept. Clones are partly lost; checked studies trace under half to an unresolved V gene and leave the rest unexplained. Across this sample there are around 75,000 clones, with roughly 90% seen only once. About a tenth of the sample comes from the top ten. The trial excluded patients who had a history of autoimmune disease or who were on systemic immunosuppression. In every dose cohort, peripheral blood was drawn for TCR sequencing at baseline, cycle 4 day 1, and cycle 7 day 1. Samples were obtained from an open-label, multicenter, first-in-human phase I dose-escalation trial of ivuxolimab. Adults with locally advanced or metastatic melanoma, renal cell, hepatocellular, or head and neck squamous cell carcinoma were enrolled in the trial. Before TCR sequencing, CD4+ and CD8+ T cells were separately sorted from peripheral blood.

The sequenced sample was CD4+ or CD8+ T cells sorted from blood, obtained in a trial of the OX40 agonist ivuxolimab. The sequence was collected from an adult with an advanced solid tumor such as melanoma, head and neck, liver or kidney cancer.

The CDR3 has the sequence CASSLGILYGYTF. The sequenced DNA: TGTGCCAGCAGCTTAGGGATCCTTTATGGCTACACCTTC. In this chain, TRBV11-3 is recombined with TRBJ1-2; the D gene cannot be resolved reliably. The germline V gene supplies CDR1 SGHNT and CDR2 YENEEA. Measured from the cysteine to the phenylalanine, the CDR3 is 13 residues long. The DNA shown is the 39-base CDR3, in frame from base 1. V sheds 1 base and J sheds 5 bases, leaving 8 bases between their ends.